This T cell receptor beta chain was sequenced in a study of early T cells in non-severe SARS-CoV-2 infection. This CDR3 spans 17 amino acids. CDR1 is MNHEY, CDR2 SVGEGT, per germline. About this clonotype itself: This may come from a read error, since a much larger clone is one base off.

TCRdb re-analysed the 5' RACE reads in MiXCR, keeping a single row per CDR3 protein. The sample carries approximately 30,000 distinct CDR3 sequences, 6% to 7.5% recorded once. This clonotype was sampled from an adult who was a healthcare worker with PCR-confirmed SARS-CoV-2 infection or an uninfected control (not recorded which). The chain combines TRBV6-2 or TRBV6-3 with TRBJ1-5; possible D gene TRBD1, 6 bases. The sequences come from whole blood, collected at baseline. CDR3 sequence reads: CASSYSKEGGTNQLQHF. The CDR3 coding sequence is TGTGCCAGCAGTTACTCGAAGGAGGGGGGAACCAATCAGCTCCAGCATTTT.